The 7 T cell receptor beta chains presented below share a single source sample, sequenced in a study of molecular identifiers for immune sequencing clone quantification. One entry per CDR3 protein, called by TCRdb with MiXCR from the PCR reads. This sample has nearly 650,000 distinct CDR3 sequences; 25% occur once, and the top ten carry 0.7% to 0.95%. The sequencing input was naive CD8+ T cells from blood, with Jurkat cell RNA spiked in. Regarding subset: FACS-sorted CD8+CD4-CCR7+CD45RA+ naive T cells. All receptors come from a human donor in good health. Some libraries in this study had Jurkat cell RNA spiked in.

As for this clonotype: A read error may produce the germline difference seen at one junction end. The CDR3 region has the DNA TGTGCCTGGCCCCGGACAGGGACCTATGGCTGCACCTTC. This gives the protein CAWPRTGTYGCTF. The V gene is TRBV30, the J gene TRBJ1-2; TRBD1 matches at 8 bases. Germline V gives CDR1 GTSNPN, CDR2 SVGIG (reference sequence). The CDR3 consists of 13 residues.

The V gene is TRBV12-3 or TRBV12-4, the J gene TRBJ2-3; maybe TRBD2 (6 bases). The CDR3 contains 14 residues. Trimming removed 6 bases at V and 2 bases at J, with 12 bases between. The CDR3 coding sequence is TGTGCCAGCAGCGCCGGAGGGGCCACAGATACGCAGTATTTT. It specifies CASSAGGATDTQYF.

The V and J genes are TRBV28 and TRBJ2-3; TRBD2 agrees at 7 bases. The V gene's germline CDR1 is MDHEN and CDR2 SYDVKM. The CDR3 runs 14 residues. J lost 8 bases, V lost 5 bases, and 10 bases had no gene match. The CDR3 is CASSRAGDLGTQYF. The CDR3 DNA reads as TGTGCCAGCAGTCGTGCGGGAGATTTGGGTACGCAGTATTTT.

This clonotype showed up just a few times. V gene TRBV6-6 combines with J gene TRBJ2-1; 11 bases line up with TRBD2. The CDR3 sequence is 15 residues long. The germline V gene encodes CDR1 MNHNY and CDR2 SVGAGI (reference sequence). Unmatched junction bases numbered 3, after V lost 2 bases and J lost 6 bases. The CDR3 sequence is CASSYASGGTNEQFF. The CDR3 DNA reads TGTGCCAGCAGTTACGCTAGCGGGGGGACCAATGAGCAGTTCTTC.

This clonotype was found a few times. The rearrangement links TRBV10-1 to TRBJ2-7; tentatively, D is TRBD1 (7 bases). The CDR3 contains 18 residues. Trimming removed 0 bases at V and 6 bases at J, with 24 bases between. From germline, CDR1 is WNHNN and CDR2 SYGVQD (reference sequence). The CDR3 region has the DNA TGCGCCAGCAGTGAGTCAAGGTTGGGGCAGGGGGGTATCCGCGAGCAGTACTTC. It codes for CASSESRLGQGGIREQYF.

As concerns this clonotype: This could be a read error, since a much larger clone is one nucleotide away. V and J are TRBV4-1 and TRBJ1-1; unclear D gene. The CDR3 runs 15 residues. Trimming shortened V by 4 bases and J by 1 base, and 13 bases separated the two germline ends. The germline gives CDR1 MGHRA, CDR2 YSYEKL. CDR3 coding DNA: TGCGCCAGCAGCCCATCCCTGACGGCGAACACTGAAGCTTTCTTT. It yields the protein CASSPSLTANTEAFF.

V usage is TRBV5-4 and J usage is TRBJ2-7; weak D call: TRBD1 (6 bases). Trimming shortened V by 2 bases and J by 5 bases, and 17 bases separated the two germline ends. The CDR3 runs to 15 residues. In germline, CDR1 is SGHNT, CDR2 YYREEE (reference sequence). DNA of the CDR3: TGTGCCAGCAGCTTCCCAGACCAGGGGATGAACGAGCAGTACTTC. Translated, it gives CASSFPDQGMNEQYF.